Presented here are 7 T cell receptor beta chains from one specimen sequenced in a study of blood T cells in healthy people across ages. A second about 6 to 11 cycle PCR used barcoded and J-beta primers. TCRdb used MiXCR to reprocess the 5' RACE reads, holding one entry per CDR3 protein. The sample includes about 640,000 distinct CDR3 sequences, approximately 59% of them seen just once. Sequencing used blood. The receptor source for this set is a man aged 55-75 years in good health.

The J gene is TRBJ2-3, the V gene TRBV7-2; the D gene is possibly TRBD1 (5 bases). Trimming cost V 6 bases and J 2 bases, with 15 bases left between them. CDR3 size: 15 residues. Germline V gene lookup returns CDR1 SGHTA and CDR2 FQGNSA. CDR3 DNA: TGTGCCAGCAGGCCAGTAGACAGTTCCACAGATACGCAGTATTTT. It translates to CASRPVDSSTDTQYF.

The CDR3 spells CSARAGAYQETQYF. The CDR3 DNA sequence: TGCAGTGCTAGGGCGGGAGCGTACCAAGAGACCCAGTACTTC. The chain links TRBV20-1 to TRBJ2-5; 7 positions agree with TRBD2. Germline assignment: CDR1 DFQATT and CDR2 SNEGSKA (reference sequence). This CDR3 has 14 amino acids. The V gene end was trimmed by 3 bases and the J gene end by 0 bases; junction bases not matched to a gene: 4.

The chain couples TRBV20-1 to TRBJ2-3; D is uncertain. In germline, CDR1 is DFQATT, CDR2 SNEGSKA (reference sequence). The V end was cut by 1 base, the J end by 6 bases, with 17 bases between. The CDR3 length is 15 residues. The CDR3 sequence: CSARGARDPIDTQYF. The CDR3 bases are TGCAGTGCTAGAGGCGCAAGGGATCCAATTGATACGCAGTATTTT.

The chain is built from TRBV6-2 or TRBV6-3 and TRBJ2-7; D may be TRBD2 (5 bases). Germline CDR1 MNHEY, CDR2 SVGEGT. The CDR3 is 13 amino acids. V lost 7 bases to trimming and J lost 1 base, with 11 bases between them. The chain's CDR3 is CASTKRGSYEQYF. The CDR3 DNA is TGTGCCAGCACTAAAAGAGGGTCCTACGAGCAGTACTTC.

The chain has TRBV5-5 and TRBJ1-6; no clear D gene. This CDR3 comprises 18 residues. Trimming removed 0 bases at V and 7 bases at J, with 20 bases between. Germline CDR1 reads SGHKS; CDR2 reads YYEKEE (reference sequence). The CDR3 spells CASSLAIGRNWANSPLHF. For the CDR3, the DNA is TGTGCCAGCAGCTTGGCCATCGGCAGAAACTGGGCGAATTCACCCCTCCACTTT.

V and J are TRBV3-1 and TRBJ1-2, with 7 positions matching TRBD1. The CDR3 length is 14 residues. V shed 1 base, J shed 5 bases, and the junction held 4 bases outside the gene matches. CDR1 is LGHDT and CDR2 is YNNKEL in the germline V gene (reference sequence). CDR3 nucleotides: TGTGCCAGCAGCCAAGGACAGGGAGGTTATGGCTACACCTTC. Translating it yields CASSQGQGGYGYTF.

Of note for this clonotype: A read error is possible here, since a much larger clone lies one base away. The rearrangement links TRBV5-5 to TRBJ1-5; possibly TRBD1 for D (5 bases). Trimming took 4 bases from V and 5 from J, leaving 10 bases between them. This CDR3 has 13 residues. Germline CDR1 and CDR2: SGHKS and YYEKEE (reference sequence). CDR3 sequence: CASSVTDDQPQHF. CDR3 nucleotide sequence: TGTGCCAGCAGCGTGACAGACGATCAGCCCCAGCATTTT.